This T cell receptor (beta chain) was observed in a study of cytomegalovirus exposure and HLA in healthy donors. Only a few counts were recorded for this clone. The antigen is not known. Amplification used 60 Vbeta primers and 13 Jbeta primers. In the authors' methods: The count from a later analysis was some 80 million unique TCR beta chains, about 10 million of them shared. Method: immunoSEQ multiplex PCR; TCRdb's copy keeps in-frame clones and lacks some. V and J calls and clone size come straight from that table; D and trimming were deduced from the DNA. Of approximately 190,000 clones in the sample, 55% to 75% are singletons; the top ten hold 2% to 3%. The CDR3 consists of 16 residues. Germline V lookup: CDR1 MNHNY, CDR2 SVGAGI (reference sequence). Trimming removed 4 bases from V and 2 bases from J, with 15 bases in between. The study's findings and limits: Later work found most CMV-associated TCR beta chains apparently HLA-restricted.

The sequence was obtained from a middle-aged man in good health and CMV-seropositive. Material: PBMCs. The chain is built from TRBV6-6 and TRBJ1-3; TRBD1 might be the D (5 bases). CDR3 sequence reads: CASSFTGDTTGNTIYF. The CDR3 DNA reads as TGTGCCAGCAGTTTCACAGGCGACACTACTGGAAACACCATATATTTT.